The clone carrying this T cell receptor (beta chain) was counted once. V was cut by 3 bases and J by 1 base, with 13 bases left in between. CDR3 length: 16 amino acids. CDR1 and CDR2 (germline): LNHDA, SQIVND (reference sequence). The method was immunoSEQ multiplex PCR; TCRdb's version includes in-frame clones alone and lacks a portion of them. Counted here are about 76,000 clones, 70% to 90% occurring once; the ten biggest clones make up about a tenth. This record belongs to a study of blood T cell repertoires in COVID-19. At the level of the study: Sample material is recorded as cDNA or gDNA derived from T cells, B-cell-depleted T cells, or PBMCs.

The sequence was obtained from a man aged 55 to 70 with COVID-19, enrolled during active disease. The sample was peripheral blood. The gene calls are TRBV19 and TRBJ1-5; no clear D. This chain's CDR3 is CASSMPRVPSNQPQHF. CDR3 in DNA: TGTGCCAGTAGTATGCCCCGAGTACCGAGCAATCAGCCCCAGCATTTT.